The 28 T cell receptor beta chains below were found in one sample sequenced in a study of Graves' ophthalmopathy and Graves' hyperthyroidism. Amplification of the TCR beta CDR3 regions used RNA transcripts (as template). Second-round multiplex PCR came after first-round RT-PCR with HTBI primers. TCRdb used MiXCR to reprocess the multiplex PCR reads, holding one entry per CDR3 protein. The table has 450,000 to 600,000 distinct CDR3 sequences, approximately 37% seen once; the top ten hold about 4.2%. Sequenced: peripheral blood or thyroid tissue (not recorded which). These TCRs come from an adult man with Graves' hyperthyroidism.

This sequence joins TRBV7-3 and TRBJ2-7, with TRBD1 as a possible D gene (6 bases). V shed 3 bases and J shed 0 bases, with 15 bases lying between them. The germline V gene has CDR1 SGHTA and CDR2 FQGTGA. This CDR3 has 16 residues. DNA for the CDR3: TGTGCCAGCAGCTTCCGGGACACCGATCGCTCCTACGAGCAGTACTTC. Protein: CASSFRDTDRSYEQYF.

This clonotype was seen repeatedly, ten times or more. V and J are TRBV10-2 and TRBJ2-2; D is uncertain. This CDR3 spans 14 amino acids. Germline CDR1 reads WSHSY; CDR2 reads SAAADI. The V end lost 3 bases, the J end lost 7 bases, and 12 bases lay between the germline ends. The DNA of the CDR3 is TGCGCCAGCAGTGAAGCCGGGCGTGACGGGGAGCTGTTTTTT. Amino acids: CASSEAGRDGELFF.

This rearrangement joins TRBV12-3 or TRBV12-4 to TRBJ2-7, with D unclear. TRBJ2-1 matches the DNA end more closely, so the J call is doubtful. This CDR3 has 14 amino acids. The CDR3 region has the DNA TGTGCCAGCAGTACTCTCGGAGTTCCAAATGAGCAGTTCTTC. It is translated as CASSTLGVPNEQFF.

The J gene is TRBJ2-7, the V gene TRBV14; D is unclear. CDR1 and CDR2 from the germline V gene are SGHDN and FVKESK. The ends were cut back, 6 bases at V and 3 bases at J, with 12 bases in the middle. The CDR3 has 13 amino acids. The CDR3 loop reads CASRPTTYYEQYF. DNA for the CDR3: TGTGCCAGCAGACCGACGACTTACTACGAGCAGTACTTC.

The chain couples TRBV29-1 to TRBJ1-5, with a weak D call TRBD1 (5 bases). Trimming pared 2 bases from V and 14 bases from J, leaving 19 bases between. Germline V gene data show CDR1 as SQVTM and CDR2 as ANQGSEA. The CDR3 extends over 13 amino acids. The CDR3 is CSVEWGGYQNEHF. The CDR3 coding sequence is TGCAGCGTTGAATGGGGGGGTTATCAGAATGAGCATTTT. Complete variable domain (other parts from reference TRBV29-1 and TRBJ1-5): SAVISQKPSRDICQRGTSLTIQCQVDSQVTMMFWYRQQPGQSLTLIATANQGSEATYESGFVIDKFPISRPNLTFSTLTVSNMSPEDSSIYLCSVEWGGYQNEHFGDGTRLSIL.

The rearrangement links TRBV10-2 to TRBJ1-5; D remains unclear. CDR3 length: 15 residues. V dropped 2 bases and J dropped 3 bases, with 11 bases sitting between them. Germline CDR1 reads WSHSY; CDR2 reads SAAADI. The CDR3 here is CASSEESTFNQPQHF. In nucleotides, the CDR3 is TGCGCCAGCAGTGAGGAAAGTACATTCAATCAGCCCCAGCATTTT.

This clonotype occurred a few times. The chain combines TRBV18 with TRBJ1-6; D may be TRBD1 (5 bases). Trimming pared 1 base from V and 7 bases from J, leaving 11 bases between. Per germline, CDR1 KGHSH and CDR2 LQKENI. The CDR3 has 15 residues. The DNA of the CDR3 is TGTGCCAGCTCACCACTGAGGGGAGAGAATTCACCCCTCCACTTT. Translation: CASSPLRGENSPLHF.

The J gene is TRBJ2-6, the V gene TRBV2; 12 nucleotides line up with TRBD2. The length of the CDR3 is 15 residues. The germline V gene encodes CDR1 SNHLY and CDR2 FYNNEI. The junction had 3 bases not matched to a gene; V was cut back by 6 bases and J by 6 bases. CDR3 region: CASRRLAGEANVLTF. CDR3 DNA sequence: TGTGCCAGCAGGCGACTAGCGGGAGAGGCCAACGTCCTGACTTTC.

A note on this clonotype: This may be a read error, as it is one base from a much larger clone. The rearrangement uses TRBV20-1 and TRBJ1-5; 12 bases match TRBD1. The V gene's germline CDR1 is DFQATT and CDR2 SNEGSKA (reference sequence). The junction had 9 bases not matched to a gene; V was cut back by 4 bases and J by 2 bases. The CDR3 is made up of 17 amino acids. The CDR3: CSANPGQGALGNQPQHF. The CDR3 DNA sequence: TGCAGTGCTAATCCGGGACAGGGGGCTTTGGGCAATCAGCCCCAGCATTTT.

This clonotype was seen ten or more times. The gene calls are TRBV9 and TRBJ2-7, with 9 bases identical to TRBD1. CDR1 and CDR2 from the germline V gene are SGDLS and YYNGEE. The CDR3 consists of 14 residues. J lost 8 bases, V lost 2 bases, and 8 bases had no gene match. The CDR3 nucleotides read TGTGCCAGCAGCGTTACAGGGGGCGATTCCCAGCAGTACTTC. Encoded protein: CASSVTGGDSQQYF.

The chain has TRBV7-9 and TRBJ1-1; tentatively, D is TRBD1 (5 bases). V lost 4 bases and J 0 bases, leaving 12 bases between the germline ends. Germline loops: CDR1 SEHNR, CDR2 FQNEAQ (reference sequence). The CDR3 has 15 amino acids. The CDR3 loop reads CASSSSTALNTEAFF. In nucleotides, the CDR3 is TGTGCCAGCAGCTCATCGACAGCCCTGAACACTGAAGCTTTCTTT.

The sample holds many counts of this clonotype. This rearrangement joins TRBV7-9 to TRBJ2-2, with D tentatively TRBD1 or TRBD2 (6 bases each). CDR3 length equals 15 residues. V lost 2 bases, J lost 2 bases, and 9 bases lay in between. CDR1 and CDR2 (germline): SEHNR, FQNEAQ (reference sequence). Written as DNA, the CDR3 is TGTGCCAGCAGCTTAATGGGGGGCAACACCGGGGAGCTGTTTTTT. It translates to CASSLMGGNTGELFF.

This clonotype was seen repeatedly, ten times or more. V and J are TRBV7-2 and TRBJ2-5; 9 bases map to TRBD1. CDR1 and CDR2 from the germline V gene are SGHTA and FQGNSA. The V gene end was trimmed by 5 bases and the J gene end by 5 bases; junction bases not matched to a gene: 12. The CDR3 contains 16 residues. The CDR3 here is CASSPQPGTGTETQYF. The CDR3 DNA is TGTGCCAGCAGCCCGCAGCCGGGGACAGGGACCGAGACCCAGTACTTC.

CDR3 DNA: TGTGCCAGCAGCGTCACGACTAGCGGACTCTACGAGCAGTACTTC. Translation: CASSVTTSGLYEQYF. This sequence joins TRBV7-6 and TRBJ2-7, with TRBD2 matching 9 bases. V dropped 5 bases and J dropped 3; count of bases not matched to a gene: 8. This CDR3 has 15 residues. Looked up from germline, CDR1 is SGHVS and CDR2 is FNYEAQ.

In its sample, this clonotype was seen once. Without the conserved terminal phenylalanine or tryptophan, this CDR3 likely stems from a read error. The gene calls are TRBV20-1 and TRBJ1-6; D is undetermined. Germline CDR1 reads DFQATT; CDR2 reads SNEGSKA (reference sequence). CDR3 length: 13 residues. Deletions cut 5 bases from V and 4 bases from J, with 9 bases between. CDR3 region: CSAGSGYNSPLHI. The CDR3 DNA follows: TGCAGTGCTGGTTCGGGATATAATTCACCCCTCCACATT.

A note on this clonotype: A clone one base away is much larger, so this may be a read error. The chain uses TRBV14 and TRBJ2-2, with 8 positions matching TRBD1. Germline V lookup: CDR1 SGHDN, CDR2 FVKESK. The CDR3 is made up of 16 amino acids. This chain's CDR3 is CPSSPQTGASTGELFF. The DNA for the CDR3 is TGTCCCAGCAGCCCACAGACAGGGGCAAGCACCGGGGAGCTGTTTTTT.

The chain carries TRBV7-2 and TRBJ1-6; D is undetermined. V was trimmed by 1 base and J by 9 bases, leaving 19 bases between them. This CDR3 has 17 amino acids. Germline V gene lookup returns CDR1 SGHTA and CDR2 FQGNSA. CDR3 nucleotide sequence: TGTGCCAGCAGCTTAGGCCTAGCGGGCCTCACCCCTTCACCCCTCCACTTT. Protein sequence: CASSLGLAGLTPSPLHF.

This clonotype appeared a few times. V is TRBV10-3 and J is TRBJ2-7; D remains unclear. CDR1 is ENHRY and CDR2 is SYGVKD in the germline V gene. The CDR3 has 13 amino acids. V shed 2 bases and J shed 6 bases, with 11 bases lying between them. The DNA for the CDR3 is TGTGCCATCAGTGAGGGGGTGCCCGGCGAGCAGTACTTC. Translating gives CAISEGVPGEQYF.

This clonotype was seen repeatedly, ten times or more. The V and J genes are TRBV20-1 and TRBJ2-5; no clear D. This CDR3 comprises 12 residues. Germline V gene sequence: CDR1 DFQATT, CDR2 SNEGSKA (reference sequence). Trimming left V 6 bases short and J 3 bases short, with 11 bases between. Here the CDR3 reads CSARIWEETQYF. The CDR3 coding sequence is TGCAGTGCCCGGATCTGGGAAGAGACCCAGTACTTC.

This clonotype was counted between two and nine times. This rearrangement joins TRBV2 to TRBJ2-5; 14 bases fit TRBD2. The DNA end favors TRBJ2-1, so the J call may be wrong. CDR1 and CDR2 from the germline V gene are SNHLY and FYNNEI. The CDR3 has 14 amino acids. CDR3 coding DNA: TGTGCCAGCAGTAGACTAGCGGGAGGGCGGTACCAGTTCTTC. It translates to CASSRLAGGRYQFF.

Concerning this clonotype itself: A read error may produce the germline difference seen at one junction end. This chain links TRBV10-3 with TRBJ1-5, with D possibly matching TRBD1 (5 bases). Germline loops: CDR1 ENHRY, CDR2 SYGVKD. This CDR3 contains 14 residues. The CDR3 here is CAISDRGENQPRHF. CDR3 coding DNA: TGTGCCATCAGCGATCGGGGGGAAAATCAGCCCCGGCATTTT.

This clonotype was found many times. V is TRBV4-2 and J is TRBJ1-1; no firm D call. The CDR3 is made up of 16 amino acids. The V and J ends lost 1 base and 0 bases respectively, with 12 bases between them. Germline assignment: CDR1 LGHNA and CDR2 YNFKEQ. CDR3: CASSQGSGSMNTEAFF. CDR3 DNA sequence: TGTGCCAGCAGCCAAGGTTCGGGCAGTATGAACACTGAAGCTTTCTTT.

The chain employs TRBV4-1 and TRBJ2-7; D is perhaps TRBD1 (6 bases). There are 15 residues in the CDR3. V was cut by 3 bases and J by 5 bases, with 17 bases left in between. In germline, CDR1 is MGHRA, CDR2 YSYEKL. The CDR3 bases are TGCGCCAGCAGCCAGGAAAACAGGGTGGGCGACGAGCAGTACTTC. It yields the protein CASSQENRVGDEQYF.

The gene calls are TRBV24-1 and TRBJ1-1, with D possibly TRBD1 on 5 matching bases. The germline V gene encodes CDR1 KGHDR and CDR2 SFDVKD. The V gene lost 9 bases and the J gene lost 3 bases, with 19 bases spanning the gap. The CDR3 length is 15 residues. The CDR3 sequence is CATPGRGSVHTEAFF. DNA of the CDR3: TGTGCCACCCCCGGGCGGGGGAGCGTACACACTGAAGCTTTCTTT.

This clonotype was detected ten times or more. V and J are TRBV19 and TRBJ1-5, with 7 bases that match TRBD1. The V segment lost 7 bases and the J segment 1 base; nucleotides outside the gene matches: 10. The germline V gene encodes CDR1 LNHDA and CDR2 SQIVND (reference sequence). This CDR3 spans 16 amino acids. CDR3 sequence reads: CASIDAGGESNQPQHF. The CDR3 region has the DNA TGTGCCAGTATCGATGCAGGGGGTGAAAGCAATCAGCCCCAGCATTTT.

This clonotype has a count of ten or more. The rearrangement joins TRBV7-8 to TRBJ1-6; D possibly corresponds to TRBD1 (5 bases). CDR1 SGHVS and CDR2 FQNEAQ come from the germline V gene. This CDR3 contains 15 residues. V was shortened by 1 base and J by 7 bases, with 11 bases between the two germline ends. CDR3 region: CASSLGGSRNSPLHF. The CDR3, as DNA: TGTGCCAGCAGCTTAGGGGGGAGTCGCAATTCACCCCTCCACTTT.

The CDR3 DNA sequence: TGTGCCAGCCGGTTTTCTATCACTGAAGCTTTCTTT. Translation: CASRFSITEAFF. The chain couples TRBV2 to TRBJ1-1; D not resolved. Trimming cost V 8 bases and J 4 bases, with 11 bases left between them. Germline CDR1 SNHLY, CDR2 FYNNEI. This CDR3 has 12 residues.

This clonotype was seen repeatedly, ten times or more. V is TRBV6-6 and J is TRBJ2-5; D is perhaps TRBD2 (5 bases). Trimming removed 0 bases from V and 1 base from J, with 15 bases in between. The germline V gene has CDR1 MNHNY and CDR2 SVGAGI (reference sequence). The CDR3 consists of 17 residues. CDR3 in amino acids: CASSYSKRSGSQETQYF. DNA for the CDR3: TGTGCCAGCAGTTACTCGAAGAGATCTGGGAGCCAAGAGACCCAGTACTTC.